This TCR beta chain was sequenced in a study of cytomegalovirus exposure and HLA in healthy donors (dated by TCRdb to about 2017). With respect to the entire study: According to an earlier analysis of several hundred of the donors, about 179 million T cells yielded roughly 110 million unique TCR beta sequences and roughly 280 Gb of sequence data. The T cell repertoires of several hundred subjects were profiled by immunosequencing and related to cytomegalovirus serostatus. Because of strong linkage in the cohort, roughly five DR-DQ haplotypes were treated as single units for association and clustering. The study aimed to test whether cataloging public T cell receptors could reveal signatures of past pathogen exposure. Along with the approximately 620-subject first cohort, a separate validation cohort of over a hundred different subjects was used. In the later analysis, no new phenotypic data were used to find candidate immune exposures; instead, reliance was placed on TCR beta sequences and their occurrence across donors. Among 398 genotyped donors of the cohort, an average of roughly 240,000 unique TCR beta nucleotide sequences were sequenced per donor, around 18% of them non-productive. A later analysis re-examined previously published TCR beta repertoires from just over 650 donors and added high-resolution HLA genotyping to investigate patterns of TCR occurrence. Of the 300 to 450 genotyped donors, about 80% fell in the genetic ancestry cluster associated with self-reported Caucasian donors. All discovery cohort repertoires had been generated on a single sequencing platform. To predict cytomegalovirus infection status, the study combined high-throughput TCR immunosequencing, statistical association of individual TCRs with disease status, and machine learning. An earlier analysis of 587 of the donors used high-throughput TCR beta sequencing to judge whether each TCR beta V gene segment behaved as functional or pseudogenic. Typing coverage differed by locus: A, B, C, DRB1 and DQB1 were typed in roughly 620-630 donors, DQA1 in about 500, DPA1 in approximately 600, and DPB1 in just under 490. An early release covering roughly 600 HLA-typed donors comprised about 320 gigabases of sequencing data and around 80 million unique TCR sequences. Alongside the repertoire data, information on donor age, sex, ethnicity and CMV serostatus was compiled. HLA typing included class I and class II loci at four-digit resolution. Genome-wide SNP genotypes for about 65% of the roughly 670 donors were used in a later genetic analysis, which treated that subset as a discovery cohort. Here is what the overall study found, with its caveats: In vitro tests confirmed that three of the cytomegalovirus-associated TCR beta chains recognize cytomegalovirus antigens. Specific HLA alleles were associated with 16,951 TCR beta sequences at a false discovery rate of 0.05 in a later analysis. HLA typing was unavailable for some donors at each locus, so association tests used only the typed subset. The presence/absence analyses assumed that sequencing depth was roughly uniform across donors, and that assumption may not be true. A later analysis found that HLA-associated TCR beta chains were more clonally expanded and had lower generation probabilities than equally common non-associated chains. In a later analysis, several top co-occurrence clusters were reported to appear linked to parvovirus B19, influenza, CMV and Epstein-Barr virus. According to the authors, the approach could potentially be generalized to other disease states and immunological phenotypes. Linkage disequilibrium might explain the correlated functional status among segregating V segments, but an unknown experimental factor could not be ruled out. The classifier was reported to diagnose cytomegalovirus status with high specificity and sensitivity in both the original cohort and the validation cohort. Compared with the approximately 600-donor mean, donors in an Asian-associated ancestry cluster had fewer N-insertions in productive TCRs, according to a later genetic analysis. Immune exposure information for the cohort was limited to CMV serostatus. In an earlier analysis of some 500 of the donors, most TCR beta V segments appeared in productive rearrangements about 87% or about 30% of the time, broadly matching IMGT annotations. While some public TCRs were present in many individuals, most TCR sequences turned up only very rarely across donors. When HLA alleles, especially DR and DQ, strongly co-occurred, TCR associations were difficult to assign to individual alleles. In a later genetic analysis, a missense DCLRE1C variant was associated with V-gene and J-gene trimming of TCR beta chains, and the association was replicated in an independent cohort. The earlier analysis of almost 600 of the donors excluded some 16 rarely observed V segments, including chromosome 9 orphons, because counts were too low. Some IMGT-functional V segments, including TRBV6-2 and TRBV6-3, could not be distinguished by the 87-base-pair reads and were therefore excluded. The sequencing pipeline was judged likely to have produced a cluster of highly shared sequence variants as a technical artifact. A later analysis found that most CMV-associated TCR beta chains appeared HLA-restricted, with HLA associations seemingly driven largely by CMV exposure. The cohort was sequenced for TCR beta chains only, and without alpha or paired-chain data the features that could be detected were limited. A further reported finding was that TCR beta sequences accurately predicted the HLA-A and HLA-B alleles for most subjects in the first cohort. In a later analysis, TCR association rates were found to vary across HLA loci, with the most associated TCRs seen for DRB1 alleles and the fewest for HLA-C alleles. The study listed 150 to 200 TCR beta chains as associated with cytomegalovirus.

Preparation of the library involved the immunoSEQ multiplex PCR assay. A mixture of 60 forward primers for TCR Vbeta segments and 13 reverse primers for TCR Jbeta segments was used in the multiplex PCR. The CDR3 region of rearranged TCR beta genes was amplified from genomic DNA with a multiplex PCR assay. The amplified TCR beta libraries were sequenced on the Illumina HiSeq System as 87-base-pair reads. In the paper's pipeline: Across the 666 repertoires, a later analysis counted approximately 83 million unique TCR beta chains, 9 million to 14 million of which were shared by at least two donors. A nearest-neighbor algorithm error-corrected the raw reads and collapsed the reads into unique sequences, merging closely related sequences to remove PCR and sequencing errors. CDR3 sequences were aligned to IMGT reference sequences to assign V, D and J gene segments. For a sequence to be retained, a match of at least six nucleotides to both a V gene segment and a J gene segment was required. A rearrangement counted as productive if the CDR3 had no stop codons and remained in frame with V and J, and every other rearrangement counted as non-productive. CDR3 was defined according to IMGT convention as the region running from the second conserved V-encoded cysteine to the conserved J-encoded phenylalanine. The earlier analysis of about 610 of the donors excluded any sequence lacking an unambiguous match to a single V gene segment. An earlier analysis of several hundred of the donors called V segments functional above 56.7% productive rearrangements and segregating when the between-donor standard deviation exceeded 5%. A statistical classification framework was built for diagnosing cytomegalovirus status from the catalog of TCR beta chain sequences. In a later analysis, V and J genes were assigned by comparing TCR nucleotide sequences against IMGT/GENE-DB human TR gene sequences. In a later analysis, CDR3 sequences and most-parsimonious VDJ recombination scenarios were assigned using the TCRdist pipeline. In a later analysis, every TCR beta chain was defined by the combination of its CDR3 amino acid sequence and its V-gene family, and reads without a unique V-gene family were dropped. As a way to deal with suspected cross-contamination and a sequencing artifact, a later analysis dropped over 550 nucleotide sequences that were highly shared and had low generation probability. In a later analysis, a clonal expansion index was calculated for each public chain from normalized within-repertoire ranks of inferred template counts. A later analysis computed generation probabilities with a VDJ recombination model fitted to out-of-frame rearrangements, and checked the results against IGoR. In a later analysis, TCR-TCR, TCR-HLA and TCR-CMV co-occurrence was scored with hypergeometric tests, and a repertoire-size bias correction was applied to TCR pairs. To estimate false discovery rates, a later analysis permuted the HLA or CMV assignments 20 times. In a later analysis, co-occurring TCRs were grouped with DBSCAN, and TCRdist sequence similarity was added when clustering was performed within HLA-allele-positive subsets. Repertoires with fewer than 30,000 or more than 120,000 public chains were left out of co-occurrence clustering, as were five repertoires with anomalous nucleotide sharing. Imported from immuneACCESS, the table was reduced by TCRdb to in-frame sequences with V and J called. These copies leave out some clones; in studies compared against another copy, an unresolved V gene accounts for under half, and the cause of the remainder is not known. V, J and clone size reflect that table, while D and trimming were determined from the DNA. This sample gives 190,000 or so clones in total; 79% of them show up just once. The ten largest clones add up to 1.5% of the sample.

The cohort consisted of 670 or so healthy bone marrow donors. All cohort members were sampled while nominally healthy, although unrecorded immune exposures were likely present. The donor tested CMV seropositive, placing the donor among the 310 or so seropositive members of the cohort. Every donor gave a peripheral blood sample, and the peripheral blood mononuclear cells from that sample were used for TCR beta sequencing. Genomic DNA extraction from the blood cell samples was performed with the Qiagen DNeasy Blood Extraction Kit. The trim is 8 bases for V and 5 bases for J, with a gap of 14 bases between the germline ends. CDR3 length: 13 amino acids, cysteine to phenylalanine. CDR3 DNA is the only sequence kept; it has 39 bases, read in frame from the first base. CDR1 and CDR2 are read off the germline V gene as MRHNA and SNTAGT. Turning to this clone: What this receptor recognizes is not known. There are no base qualities to consult, and no much larger clone falls within one base.

In this chain, TRBV6-4 is recombined with TRBJ2-3, and perhaps TRBD1 as D gene, on 5 matching bases. Specimen: PBMCs. The origin of this receptor is a girl aged 10 to 17 in good health and CMV-seropositive. The nucleotides are TGTGCCAGCGCAAGTGAAAGGGGAGATACGCAGTATTTT. This yields the protein CASASERGDTQYF.